One sample yielded the 20 T cell receptor beta chains listed below, sequenced in a study of shared clonotypes between healthy human individuals (dated by TCRdb to between 2020 and 2021). Receptor libraries were prepared by the immunoSEQ multiplex PCR assay. The table was pulled from immuneACCESS by TCRdb, which kept in-frame rearrangements only. Such tables lose some clones; where checked, under half of the loss comes from unresolved V genes, and the rest has no known cause. The sample includes roughly 1.5 million clones, with approximately 98% observed a single time. Roughly 0.42% of the sample is taken by the ten largest. Sequencing was done on a sample of naive CD4+ T cells sorted from blood. The cell subset or site label on this specimen signifies: CD45RA+ positively selected. These receptors all stem from a man in his thirties or forties in good health.

The rearrangement joins TRBV5-4 to TRBJ1-1, with D possibly being TRBD1 (5 bases). The CDR3 totals 14 residues. The V gene lost 4 bases and the J gene lost 1 base, with 11 bases spanning the gap. Germline V gives CDR1 SGHNT, CDR2 YYREEE (reference sequence). The CDR3, as DNA: TGTGCCAGCAGCCGTCCCGGGGGGAACACTGAAGCTTTCTTT. Protein: CASSRPGGNTEAFF.

About this clone itself: Within the sample, other DNA sequences also encode this same CDR3. The chain links TRBV15 to TRBJ1-2; D unclear. The CDR3 consists of 12 residues. V lost 0 bases and J lost 4, with 3 bases in between. Germline V gene sequence: CDR1 LNHNV, CDR2 YYDKDF (reference sequence). The DNA of the CDR3 is TGTGCCACCAGCAGAGACAGCTATGGCTACACCTTC. It translates to CATSRDSYGYTF.

The gene calls are TRBV4-1 and TRBJ2-7; 10 bases match TRBD2. The germline V gene has CDR1 MGHRA and CDR2 YSYEKL. The CDR3 sequence is 18 residues long. With V trimmed by 0 bases and J by 2 bases, 10 bases remained unmatched. The DNA of the CDR3 is TGCGCCAGCAGCCAAGATACCCCAGGGACTAGCGTAGCCTACGAGCAGTACTTC. It is translated as CASSQDTPGTSVAYEQYF.

This chain links TRBV5-6 with TRBJ2-1; 10 positions agree with TRBD2. Per the germline V gene, CDR1 is SGHDT and CDR2 is YYEEEE. The CDR3 spans 17 residues. The V and J ends lost 0 bases and 4 bases, in that order; junction bases with no gene match: 7. This CDR3 is CASSLGLAGALYNEQFF. The CDR3, as DNA: TGTGCCAGCAGCTTGGGGCTAGCGGGAGCACTATACAATGAGCAGTTCTTC.

The rearrangement links TRBV5-1 to TRBJ1-1; 11 bases align to TRBD1. V dropped 3 bases and J dropped 11; count of bases not matched to a gene: 6. The CDR3 covers 13 residues. Germline CDR1 reads SGHRS; CDR2 reads YFSETQ. The CDR3 sequence: CASSWTGGAEAFF. CDR3 bases: TGCGCCAGCAGCTGGACAGGGGGCGCAGAGGCTTTCTTT.

The rearrangement links TRBV5-6 to TRBJ2-2; perhaps TRBD2 as D (6 bases). Trimming left V 3 bases short and J 1 base short, with 10 bases between. Germline V lookup: CDR1 SGHDT, CDR2 YYEEEE. There are 15 residues in the CDR3. The CDR3 region has the DNA TGTGCCAGCAGCTCCGAAGCGGGGAACACCGGGGAGCTGTTTTTT. Its translation is CASSSEAGNTGELFF.

The chain links TRBV5-5 to TRBJ2-5; possibly TRBD1 or TRBD2 for D (5 bases each). Germline values: CDR1 SGHKS, CDR2 YYEKEE (reference sequence). V lost 2 bases, J lost 4 bases, and 12 bases lay in between. CDR3 length: 14 residues. This CDR3 reads CASSLPGLRETQYF. In nucleotides, the CDR3 is TGTGCCAGCAGCTTACCGGGGCTTAGAGAGACCCAGTACTTC.

V and J are TRBV7-9 and TRBJ1-1; D is undetermined. The V gene's germline CDR1 is SEHNR and CDR2 FQNEAQ (reference sequence). With 9 bases removed from V and 5 bases from J, the gap between germline ends came to 22 bases. The CDR3 totals 15 residues. CDR3 residues: CASTAGSQGWTEAFF. In DNA, the CDR3 is TGTGCCAGTACGGCAGGCTCCCAAGGATGGACTGAAGCTTTCTTT.

The genes are TRBV7-2 and TRBJ2-1, with 15 nucleotides matching TRBD2. The J segment lost 6 bases and the V segment lost 5 bases, leaving 8 bases of the junction unmatched. Per the germline V gene, CDR1 is SGHTA and CDR2 is FQGNSA. The length of the CDR3 is 17 residues. CDR3 sequence (DNA): TGTGCCAGCAGCCCCATCGGACTAGCGGGAGGGGGCAATGAGCAGTTCTTC. It translates to CASSPIGLAGGGNEQFF.

The rearrangement links TRBV5-7 to TRBJ2-5; a possible D gene is TRBD2 (5 bases). TRBV5-7 is recorded as an ORF, its role being uncertain. V dropped 4 bases and J dropped 2 bases, with 18 bases sitting between them. The CDR3 runs to 16 residues. CDR3 in amino acids: CASSLKNPGFQETQYF. The DNA of the CDR3 is TGTGCCAGCAGCCTCAAAAATCCGGGATTTCAAGAGACCCAGTACTTC.

CDR3 DNA sequence: TGTGCCAGCAGCGTAGAAGGCTCTGGAAACACCATATATTTT. This sequence encodes CASSVEGSGNTIYF. The J gene is TRBJ1-3, the V gene TRBV9; D remains ambiguous. The CDR3 contains 14 residues. The V gene's germline CDR1 is SGDLS and CDR2 YYNGEE. The V end was cut by 0 bases, the J end by 0 bases, with 4 bases between.

The CDR3 coding sequence is TGTGCCAGCAGCTTATCCAACTCTGGAAACACCATATATTTT. Amino acid sequence: CASSLSNSGNTIYF. The V gene is TRBV7-3, the J gene TRBJ1-3; D uncertain. Germline lookup yields CDR1 SGHTA and CDR2 FQGTGA. V shed 2 bases and J shed 0 bases, with 5 bases lying between them. The length of the CDR3 is 14 residues.

Worth noting for this clone: Other DNA sequences from this sample encode an identical CDR3 as well. The chain uses TRBV5-4 and TRBJ2-7, with D tentatively TRBD2 (5 bases). The CDR3 extends over 13 amino acids. The V and J ends lost 4 bases and 0 bases respectively, with 8 bases between them. The germline V gene has CDR1 SGHNT and CDR2 YYREEE (reference sequence). The CDR3 DNA reads as TGTGCCAGCAGCCCCCGGGGCTCCTACGAGCAGTACTTC. This codes for CASSPRGSYEQYF.

J is TRBJ2-7 and V is TRBV19, with 10 bases that match TRBD1. Trimming cost V 10 bases and J 0 bases; bases outside gene matches: 6. The germline V gene encodes CDR1 LNHDA and CDR2 SQIVND (reference sequence). CDR3 length: 14 residues. The CDR3 loop is CATQDRGSSYEQYF. The CDR3 coding sequence is TGTGCCACCCAGGACAGGGGGAGCTCCTACGAGCAGTACTTC.

A remark on this clone: In the same sample, other DNA sequences code for this CDR3. The gene calls are TRBV28 and TRBJ2-3; D remains unclear. CDR1 is MDHEN, CDR2 SYDVKM, per germline. This CDR3 is built from 13 residues. V was trimmed by 5 bases and J by 1 base, leaving 7 bases between them. For the CDR3, the DNA is TGTGCCAGCAGTCCCCCCGGCACAGATACGCAGTATTTT. It specifies CASSPPGTDTQYF.

The V gene is TRBV5-1, the J gene TRBJ2-2; D gene ambiguous. CDR3 length equals 15 residues. CDR1 and CDR2 from the germline V gene are SGHRS and YFSETQ. Trimming left V 4 bases short and J 5 bases short, with 15 bases between. Here the CDR3 DNA reads TGCGCCAGCAGCACGGACGGATTGGGGACCGGGGAGCTGTTTTTT. It is translated as CASSTDGLGTGELFF.

This clone was observed a single time. This chain uses TRBV7-2 with TRBJ2-5; 10 positions match TRBD2. Germline values: CDR1 SGHTA, CDR2 FQGNSA. Trimming cost V 5 bases and J 5 bases; bases outside gene matches: 8. The CDR3 totals 15 residues. CDR3 bases: TGTGCCAGCAGCCCCACTAGCGGGACATTTGAGACCCAGTACTTC. This translates into CASSPTSGTFETQYF.

The CDR3 DNA is TGTGCCAGCAGTTTACTTTTACAGGGTAACACCGGGGAGCTGTTTTTT. Residues: CASSLLLQGNTGELFF. J is TRBJ2-2 and V is TRBV28, with a possible D match to TRBD1 (6 bases). The CDR3 covers 16 residues. V was pared by 2 bases and J by 2 bases, with 12 bases between. The germline V gene encodes CDR1 MDHEN and CDR2 SYDVKM.

This chain joins TRBV15 and TRBJ2-1, with D tentatively TRBD1 or TRBD2 (5 bases each). The CDR3 extends over 16 amino acids. Germline V gene data show CDR1 as LNHNV and CDR2 as YYDKDF (reference sequence). V lost 0 bases and J lost 2, with 11 bases in between. CDR3 DNA: TGTGCCACCAGCAGAGATTTCGGGGACCCCTACAATGAGCAGTTCTTC. It codes for CATSRDFGDPYNEQFF.

The sample holds one count of this clone. CDR3 nucleotide sequence: TGTGCCAGCAGGGATAGCGGGAGCCCTATTCATACGCAGTATTTT. Translated: CASRDSGSPIHTQYF. The rearrangement joins TRBV27 to TRBJ2-3, with TRBD2 matching 9 bases. The V segment lost 6 bases and the J segment 7 bases; nucleotides outside the gene matches: 11. The germline V gene encodes CDR1 MNHEY and CDR2 SMNVEV (reference sequence). The CDR3 extends over 15 amino acids.